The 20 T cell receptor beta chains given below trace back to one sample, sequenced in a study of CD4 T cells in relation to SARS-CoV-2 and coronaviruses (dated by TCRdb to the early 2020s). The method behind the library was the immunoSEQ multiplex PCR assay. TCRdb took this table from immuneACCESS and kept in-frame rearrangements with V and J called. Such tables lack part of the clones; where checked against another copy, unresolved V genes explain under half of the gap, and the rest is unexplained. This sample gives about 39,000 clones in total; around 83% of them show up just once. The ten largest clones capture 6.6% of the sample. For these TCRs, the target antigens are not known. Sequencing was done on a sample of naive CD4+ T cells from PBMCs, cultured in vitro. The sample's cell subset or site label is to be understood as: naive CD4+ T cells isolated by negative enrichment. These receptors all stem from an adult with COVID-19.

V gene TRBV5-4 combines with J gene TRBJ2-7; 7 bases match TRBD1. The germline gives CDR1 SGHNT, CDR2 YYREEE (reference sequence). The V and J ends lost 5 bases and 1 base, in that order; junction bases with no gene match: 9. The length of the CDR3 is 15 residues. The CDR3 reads CASRPGTAPSYEQYF. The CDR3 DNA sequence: TGTGCCAGCAGGCCCGGGACAGCTCCTTCCTACGAGCAGTACTTC.

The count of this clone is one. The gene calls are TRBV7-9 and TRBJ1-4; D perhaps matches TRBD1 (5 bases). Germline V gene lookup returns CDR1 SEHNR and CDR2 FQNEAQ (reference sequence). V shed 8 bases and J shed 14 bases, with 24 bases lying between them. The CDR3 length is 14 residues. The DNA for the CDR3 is TGTGCCAGCTCCCTGAGCGCAGGGCCGCGGGGGCTGTTTTTT. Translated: CASSLSAGPRGLFF.

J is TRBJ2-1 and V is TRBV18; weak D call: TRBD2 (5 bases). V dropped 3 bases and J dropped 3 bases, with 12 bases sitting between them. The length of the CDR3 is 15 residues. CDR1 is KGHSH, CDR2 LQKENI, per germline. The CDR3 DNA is TGTGCCAGCTCACCGGTTCTAGCTTTCTACAATGAGCAGTTCTTC. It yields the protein CASSPVLAFYNEQFF.

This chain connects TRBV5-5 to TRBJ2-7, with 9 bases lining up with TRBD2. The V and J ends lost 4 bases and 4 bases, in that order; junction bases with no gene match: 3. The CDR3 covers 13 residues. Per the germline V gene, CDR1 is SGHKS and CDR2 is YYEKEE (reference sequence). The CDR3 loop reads CASSRLADYEQYF. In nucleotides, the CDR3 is TGTGCCAGCAGCCGACTAGCGGATTACGAGCAGTACTTC.

CDR3 sequence: CASSYWGLNSYEQYF. DNA for the CDR3: TGTGCCAGCAGTTACTGGGGCCTGAACTCCTACGAGCAGTACTTC. The V gene is TRBV6-2 or TRBV6-3, the J gene TRBJ2-7; perhaps TRBD1 as D (5 bases). The V end lost 1 base, the J end lost 0 bases, and 10 bases lay between the germline ends. The CDR3 runs to 15 residues. CDR1 is MNHEY and CDR2 is SVGEGT in the germline V gene.

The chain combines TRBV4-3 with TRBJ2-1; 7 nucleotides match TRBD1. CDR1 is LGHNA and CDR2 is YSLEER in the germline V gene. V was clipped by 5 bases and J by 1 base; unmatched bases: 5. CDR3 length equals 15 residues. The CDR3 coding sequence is TGCGCCAGCAGCTCGGACAGGTTATCCTACAATGAGCAGTTCTTC. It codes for CASSSDRLSYNEQFF.

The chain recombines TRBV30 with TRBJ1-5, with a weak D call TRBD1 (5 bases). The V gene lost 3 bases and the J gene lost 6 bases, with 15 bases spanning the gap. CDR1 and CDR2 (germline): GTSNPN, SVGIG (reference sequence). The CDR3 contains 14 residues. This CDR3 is CAWSPGGGGQPQHF. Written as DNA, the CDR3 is TGTGCCTGGAGCCCGGGGGGAGGAGGTCAGCCCCAGCATTTT.

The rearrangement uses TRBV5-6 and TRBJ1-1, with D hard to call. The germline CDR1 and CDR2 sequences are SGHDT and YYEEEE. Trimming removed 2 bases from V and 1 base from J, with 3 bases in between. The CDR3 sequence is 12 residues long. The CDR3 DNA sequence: TGTGCCAGCAGCTTTCCGAACACTGAAGCTTTCTTT. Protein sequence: CASSFPNTEAFF. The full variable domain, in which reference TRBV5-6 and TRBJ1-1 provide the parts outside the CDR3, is DAGVTQSPTHLIKTRGQQVTLRCSPKSGHDTVSWYQQALGQGPQFIFQYYEEEERQRGNFPDRFSGHQFPNYSSELNVNALLLGDSALYLCASSFPNTEAFFGQGTRLTVV.

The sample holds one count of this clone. The CDR3 region has the DNA TGTGCCAGCAGTTACGGACTAGCGGGACTATTCTCCTACAATGAGCAGTTCTTC. It yields the protein CASSYGLAGLFSYNEQFF. The V call is TRBV6-2 or TRBV6-3, the J call TRBJ2-1, with 12 bases matching TRBD2. CDR3 length: 18 amino acids. Germline V gene lookup returns CDR1 MNHEY and CDR2 SVGEGT. Trimming took 2 bases from V and 0 from J; bases not matched to a gene: 5.

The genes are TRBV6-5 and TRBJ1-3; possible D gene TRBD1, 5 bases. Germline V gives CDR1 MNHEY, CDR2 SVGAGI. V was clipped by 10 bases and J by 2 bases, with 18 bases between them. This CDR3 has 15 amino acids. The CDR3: CATSRGWAAGNTIYF. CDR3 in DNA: TGTGCCACCTCTCGGGGCTGGGCGGCTGGAAACACCATATATTTT.

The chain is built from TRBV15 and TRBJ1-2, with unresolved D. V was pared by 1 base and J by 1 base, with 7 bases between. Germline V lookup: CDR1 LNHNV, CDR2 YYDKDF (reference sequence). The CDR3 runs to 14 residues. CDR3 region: CATSRVTSNYGYTF. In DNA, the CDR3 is TGTGCCACCAGCAGAGTTACCAGTAACTATGGCTACACCTTC.

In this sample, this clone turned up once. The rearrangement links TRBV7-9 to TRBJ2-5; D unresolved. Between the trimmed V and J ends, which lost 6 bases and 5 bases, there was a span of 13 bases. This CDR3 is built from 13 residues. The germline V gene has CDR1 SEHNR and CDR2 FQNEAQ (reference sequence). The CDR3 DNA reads TGTGCCAGCAGACTCGGGTCCCGGGAGACCCAGTACTTC. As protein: CASRLGSRETQYF.

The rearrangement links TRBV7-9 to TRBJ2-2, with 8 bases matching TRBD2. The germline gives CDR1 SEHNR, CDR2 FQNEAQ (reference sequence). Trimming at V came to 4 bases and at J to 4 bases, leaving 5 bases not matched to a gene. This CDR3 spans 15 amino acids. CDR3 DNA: TGTGCCAGCAGCTCGGTAGCGGGGTTCACCGGGGAGCTGTTTTTT. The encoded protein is CASSSVAGFTGELFF.

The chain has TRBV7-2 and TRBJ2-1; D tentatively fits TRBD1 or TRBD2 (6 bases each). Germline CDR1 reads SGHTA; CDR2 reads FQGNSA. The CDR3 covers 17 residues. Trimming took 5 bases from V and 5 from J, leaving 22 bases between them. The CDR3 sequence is CASSPAPGAGTDNEQFF. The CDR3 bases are TGTGCCAGCAGCCCGGCACCGGGGGCGGGAACGGACAATGAGCAGTTCTTC.

The CDR3 DNA reads TGCGCCAGCAGCCAAGATCTGGGAGGTATGGGAAACACCATATATTTT. Encoded protein: CASSQDLGGMGNTIYF. The V and J genes are TRBV4-1 and TRBJ1-3; D unresolved. V was shortened by 0 bases and J by 4 bases, with 13 bases between the two germline ends. The germline V gene encodes CDR1 MGHRA and CDR2 YSYEKL. This CDR3 comprises 16 residues.

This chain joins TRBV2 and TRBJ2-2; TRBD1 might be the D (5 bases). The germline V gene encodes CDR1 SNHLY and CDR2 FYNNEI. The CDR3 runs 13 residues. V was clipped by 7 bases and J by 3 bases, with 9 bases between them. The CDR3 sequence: CASKQDHTGELFF. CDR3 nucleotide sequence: TGTGCCAGCAAACAGGATCACACCGGGGAGCTGTTTTTT.

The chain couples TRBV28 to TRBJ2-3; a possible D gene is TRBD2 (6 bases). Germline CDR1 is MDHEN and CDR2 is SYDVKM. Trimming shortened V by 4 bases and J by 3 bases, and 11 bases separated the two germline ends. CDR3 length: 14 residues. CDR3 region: CASSSPGETDTQYF. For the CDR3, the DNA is TGTGCCAGCAGTTCACCGGGGGAAACAGATACGCAGTATTTT.

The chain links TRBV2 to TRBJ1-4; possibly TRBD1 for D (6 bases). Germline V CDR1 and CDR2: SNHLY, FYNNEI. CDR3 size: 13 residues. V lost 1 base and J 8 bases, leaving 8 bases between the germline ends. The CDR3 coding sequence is TGTGCCAGCAGTGAAGAGGGGGGGGAAAAACTGTTTTTT. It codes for CASSEEGGEKLFF. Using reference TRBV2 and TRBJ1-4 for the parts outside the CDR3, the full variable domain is EPEVTQTPSHQVTQMGQEVILRCVPISNHLYFYWYRQILGQKVEFLVSFYNNEISEKSEIFDDQFSVERPDGSNFTLKIRSTKLEDSAMYFCASSEEGGEKLFFGSGTQLSVL.

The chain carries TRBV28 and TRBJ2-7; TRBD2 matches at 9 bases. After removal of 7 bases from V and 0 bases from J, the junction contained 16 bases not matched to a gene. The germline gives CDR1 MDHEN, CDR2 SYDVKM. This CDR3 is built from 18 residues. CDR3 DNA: TGTGCCAGCACCACCAGATCTAGCGGGAATATTAGCTCCTACGAGCAGTACTTC. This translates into CASTTRSSGNISSYEQYF.

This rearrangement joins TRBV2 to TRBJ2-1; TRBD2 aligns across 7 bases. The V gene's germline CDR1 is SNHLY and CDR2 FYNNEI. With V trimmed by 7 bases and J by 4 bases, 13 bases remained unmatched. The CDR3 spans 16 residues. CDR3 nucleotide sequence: TGTGCCAGCAATTACAACCTAGCGGAGCCTTACAATGAGCAGTTCTTC. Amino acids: CASNYNLAEPYNEQFF.